The T cell receptor beta chain described here comes from a study of early T cells in non-severe SARS-CoV-2 infection. This clonotype was counted many times. TCRdb processed the 5' RACE reads anew with MiXCR; each CDR3 protein has one entry. This repertoire shows approximately 71,000 distinct CDR3 sequences, roughly 15% found once; its top ten account for about 14%. The sequenced sample was whole blood. The origin of this receptor is an adult who was a healthcare worker with PCR-confirmed SARS-CoV-2 infection or an uninfected control (not recorded which).

CDR3: CASSQDRVARGGYTF. Here the CDR3 DNA reads TGTGCCAGCAGCCAAGACAGGGTAGCCAGAGGGGGCTACACCTTC. V gene TRBV3-1 combines with J gene TRBJ1-2; D is perhaps TRBD1 (5 bases). This CDR3 region has 15 residues. Trimming shortened V by 0 bases and J by 8 bases, and 16 bases separated the two germline ends. Germline lookup yields CDR1 LGHDT and CDR2 YNNKEL (reference sequence).